This TCR beta chain was found in a study of T-cell reconstitution after alpha-beta-depleted transplantation in children. Researchers prepared the TCRbeta library using unique molecular identifiers, the study reports. From the PCR reads, TCRdb called clonotypes with MiXCR, one entry per CDR3 protein. The sample carries about 260,000 distinct CDR3 sequences, under 9.5% recorded once. This clonotype was seen many times. Its matching antigen is unknown. Study-wide results and limits: Hyperexpanded clones declined; after one year, newly produced T cells mostly supplied diversity. Reported findings indicate that, about two months after transplant, alpha-beta T cells came from several hundred expanded clones, which were derived from non-depleted graft cells. Some patients showed high day-60 TCRbeta diversity, which derived from surviving recipient T cells and thymic progenitors.

The V and J ends lost 0 bases and 4 bases respectively, with 17 bases between them. Germline CDR1 reads SGHRS; CDR2 reads YFSETQ. The CDR3 spans 17 residues. Sequences were derived from PBMCs, mostly from graft donor cells, sampled 180 days after TCRalphabeta/CD19-depleted stem cell transplant. This clonotype originated in a male patient aged 10 to 17 who had a stem cell transplant for acute lymphoblastic leukemia, so the T cells may come from the graft donor. The chain employs TRBV5-1 and TRBJ2-1; tentative D call: TRBD2 (6 bases). The CDR3 loop is CASSLGFGGPAYNEQFF. The CDR3 DNA reads as TGCGCCAGCAGCTTGGGATTCGGGGGTCCTGCTTACAATGAGCAGTTCTTC.